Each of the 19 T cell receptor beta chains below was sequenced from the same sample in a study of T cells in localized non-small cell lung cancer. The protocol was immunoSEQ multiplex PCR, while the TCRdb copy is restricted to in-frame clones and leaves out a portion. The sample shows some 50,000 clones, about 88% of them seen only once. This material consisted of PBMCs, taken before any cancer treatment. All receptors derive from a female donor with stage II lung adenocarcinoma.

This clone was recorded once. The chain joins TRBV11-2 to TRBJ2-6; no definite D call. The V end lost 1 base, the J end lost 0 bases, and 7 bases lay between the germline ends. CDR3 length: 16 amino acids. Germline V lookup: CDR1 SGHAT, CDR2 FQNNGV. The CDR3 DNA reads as TGTGCCAGCAGCTTAGGTCCCAGCTCTGGGGCCAACGTCCTGACTTTC. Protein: CASSLGPSSGANVLTF.

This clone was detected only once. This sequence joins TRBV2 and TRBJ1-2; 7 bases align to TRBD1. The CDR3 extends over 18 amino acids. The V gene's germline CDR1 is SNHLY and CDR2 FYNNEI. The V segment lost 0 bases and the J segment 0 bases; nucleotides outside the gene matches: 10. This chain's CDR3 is CASSEAWLQGLANYGYTF. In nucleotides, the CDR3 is TGTGCCAGCAGTGAAGCTTGGCTACAGGGGCTAGCTAACTATGGCTACACCTTC. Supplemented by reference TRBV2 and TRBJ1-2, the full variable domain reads EPEVTQTPSHQVTQMGQEVILRCVPISNHLYFYWYRQILGQKVEFLVSFYNNEISEKSEIFDDQFSVERPDGSNFTLKIRSTKLEDSAMYFCASSEAWLQGLANYGYTFGSGTRLTVV.

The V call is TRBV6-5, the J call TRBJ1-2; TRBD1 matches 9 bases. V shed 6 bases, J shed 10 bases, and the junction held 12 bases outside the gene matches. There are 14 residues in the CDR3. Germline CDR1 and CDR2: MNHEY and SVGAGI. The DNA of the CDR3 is TGTGCCAGCAGCGACACCGGGACAGGGATGGACTACACCTTC. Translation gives CASSDTGTGMDYTF.

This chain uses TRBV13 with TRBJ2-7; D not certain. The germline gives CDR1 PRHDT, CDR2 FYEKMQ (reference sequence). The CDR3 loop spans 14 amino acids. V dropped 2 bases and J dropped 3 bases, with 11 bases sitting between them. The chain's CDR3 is CASSLLWQDYEQYF. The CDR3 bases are TGTGCCAGCAGCTTACTGTGGCAGGACTACGAGCAGTACTTC. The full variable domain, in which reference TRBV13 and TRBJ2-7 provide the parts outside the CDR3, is AAGVIQSPRHLIKEKRETATLKCYPIPRHDTVYWYQQGPGQDPQFLISFYEKMQSDKGSIPDRFSAQQFSDYHSELNMSSLELGDSALYFCASSLLWQDYEQYFGPGTRLTVT.

The CDR3 region has the DNA TGTGCCAGCGGGAAACAGAATTCCTACAATGAGCAGTTCTTC. Protein sequence: CASGKQNSYNEQFF. V is TRBV7-9 and J is TRBJ2-1; no definite D call. Germline loops: CDR1 SEHNR, CDR2 FQNEAQ (reference sequence). V was clipped by 8 bases and J by 1 base, with 12 bases between them. The CDR3 sequence is 14 residues long.

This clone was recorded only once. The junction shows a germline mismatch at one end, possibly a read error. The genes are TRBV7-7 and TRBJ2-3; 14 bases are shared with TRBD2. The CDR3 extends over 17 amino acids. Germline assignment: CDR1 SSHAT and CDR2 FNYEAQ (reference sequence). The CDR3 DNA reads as TGTGCTAGCAGCCCAGGACTAGCGGGGGGTCACGGAGATACGCAGTATTTT. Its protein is CASSPGLAGGHGDTQYF.

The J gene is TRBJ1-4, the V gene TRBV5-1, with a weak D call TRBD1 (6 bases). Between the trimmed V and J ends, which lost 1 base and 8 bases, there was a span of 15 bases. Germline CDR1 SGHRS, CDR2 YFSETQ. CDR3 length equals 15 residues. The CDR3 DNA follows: TGCGCCAGCAGCTTGAGAGGGACACATACCGAAAAACTGTTTTTT. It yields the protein CASSLRGTHTEKLFF.

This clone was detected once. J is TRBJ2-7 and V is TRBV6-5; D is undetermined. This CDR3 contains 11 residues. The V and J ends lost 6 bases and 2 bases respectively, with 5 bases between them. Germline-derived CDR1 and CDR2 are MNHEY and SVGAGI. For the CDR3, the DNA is TGTGCCAGCAGGTTCGCCTACGAGCAGTACTTC. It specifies CASRFAYEQYF.

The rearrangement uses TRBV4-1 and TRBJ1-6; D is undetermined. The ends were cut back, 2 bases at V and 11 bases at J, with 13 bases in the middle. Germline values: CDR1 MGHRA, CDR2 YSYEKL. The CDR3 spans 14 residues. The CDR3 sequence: CASSQRSFVPPLHF. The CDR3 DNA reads TGCGCCAGCAGCCAAAGATCCTTCGTCCCACCCCTCCACTTT.

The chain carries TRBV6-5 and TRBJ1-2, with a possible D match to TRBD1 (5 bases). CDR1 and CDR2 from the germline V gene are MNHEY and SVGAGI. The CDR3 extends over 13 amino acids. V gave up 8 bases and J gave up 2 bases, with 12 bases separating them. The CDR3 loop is CASHRGKNYGYTF. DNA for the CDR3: TGTGCCAGCCATAGGGGAAAGAACTATGGCTACACCTTC.

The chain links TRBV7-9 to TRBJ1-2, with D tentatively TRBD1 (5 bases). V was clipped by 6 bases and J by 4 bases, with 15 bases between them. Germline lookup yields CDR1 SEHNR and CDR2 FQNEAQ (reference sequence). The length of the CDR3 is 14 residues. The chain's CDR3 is CASSPDTTFYGYTF. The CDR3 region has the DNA TGTGCCAGCAGTCCGGACACAACCTTCTATGGCTACACCTTC.

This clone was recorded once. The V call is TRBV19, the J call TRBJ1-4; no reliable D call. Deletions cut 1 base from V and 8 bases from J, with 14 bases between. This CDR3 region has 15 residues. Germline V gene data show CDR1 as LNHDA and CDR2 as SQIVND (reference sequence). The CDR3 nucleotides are TGTGCCAGTAGTATAGGATCCTATGGGTCGGAAAAACTGTTTTTT. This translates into CASSIGSYGSEKLFF.

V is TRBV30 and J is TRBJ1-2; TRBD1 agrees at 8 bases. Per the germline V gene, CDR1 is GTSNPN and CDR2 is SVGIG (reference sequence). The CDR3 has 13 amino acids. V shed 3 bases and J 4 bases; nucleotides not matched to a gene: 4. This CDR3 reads CAWRQGAGYGYTF. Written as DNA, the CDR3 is TGTGCCTGGAGGCAGGGGGCGGGCTATGGCTACACCTTC.

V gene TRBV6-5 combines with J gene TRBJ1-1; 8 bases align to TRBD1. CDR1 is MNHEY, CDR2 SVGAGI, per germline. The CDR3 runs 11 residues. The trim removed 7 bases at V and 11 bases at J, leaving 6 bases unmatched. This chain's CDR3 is CASTQGVSAFF. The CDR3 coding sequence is TGTGCCAGCACACAGGGGGTATCCGCTTTCTTT.

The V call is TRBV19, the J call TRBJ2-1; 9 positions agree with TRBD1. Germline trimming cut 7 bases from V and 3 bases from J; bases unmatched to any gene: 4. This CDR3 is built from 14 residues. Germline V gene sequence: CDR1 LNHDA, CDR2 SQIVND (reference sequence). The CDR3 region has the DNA TGTGCCAGTAAGGACAGGGGCTACTACAATGAGCAGTTCTTC. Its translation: CASKDRGYYNEQFF.

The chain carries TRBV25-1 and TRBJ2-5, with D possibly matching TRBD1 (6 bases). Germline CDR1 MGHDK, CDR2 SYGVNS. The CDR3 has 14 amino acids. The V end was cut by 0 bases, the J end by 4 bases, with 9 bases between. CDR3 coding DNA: TGTGCCAGCAGTGAATATACAGGGATAGAGACCCAGTACTTC. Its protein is CASSEYTGIETQYF.

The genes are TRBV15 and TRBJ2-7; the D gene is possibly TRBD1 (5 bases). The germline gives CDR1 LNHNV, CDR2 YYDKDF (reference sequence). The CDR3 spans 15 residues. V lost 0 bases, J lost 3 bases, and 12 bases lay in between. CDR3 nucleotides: TGTGCCACCAGCAGAGATCAGGGTGGGCTCTACGAGCAGTACTTC. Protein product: CATSRDQGGLYEQYF.

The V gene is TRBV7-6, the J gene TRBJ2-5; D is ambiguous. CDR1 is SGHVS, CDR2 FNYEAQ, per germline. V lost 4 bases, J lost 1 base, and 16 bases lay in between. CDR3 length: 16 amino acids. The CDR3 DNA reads TGTGCCAGCAGCTCCCCCCACCGAGGAGCCCAAGAGACCCAGTACTTC. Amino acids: CASSSPHRGAQETQYF.

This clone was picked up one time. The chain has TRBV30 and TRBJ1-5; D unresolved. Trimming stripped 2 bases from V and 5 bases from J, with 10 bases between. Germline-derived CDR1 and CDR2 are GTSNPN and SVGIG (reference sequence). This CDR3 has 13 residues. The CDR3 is CAWSYSDDQPQHF. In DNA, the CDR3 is TGTGCCTGGAGTTACTCGGATGATCAGCCCCAGCATTTT. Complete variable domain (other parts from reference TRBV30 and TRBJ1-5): SQTIHQWPATLVQPVGSPLSLECTVEGTSNPNLYWYRQAAGRGLQLLFYSVGIGQISSEVPQNLSASRPQDRQFILSSKKLLLSDSGFYLCAWSYSDDQPQHFGDGTRLSIL.